The 26 T cell receptor beta chains presented below share a single source sample, sequenced in a study of naive and memory T cell subsets (dated by TCRdb to about 2017). Libraries were built with 5' RACE. The run used an Illumina MiSeq. The ligated cDNA was amplified in four rounds of PCR with nested alpha and beta constant region primers together with the SP2 primer. TCRdb itself trimmed the public reads at Q25 with fastp, ran MiXCR and retained productive beta chains. Each entry is one CDR3 protein sequence, shown with its most common DNA and genes. Across this sample there are 55,000 to 65,000 distinct CDR3 sequences, with 8% seen only once. Jointly, the top ten make up 15% to 20% of the sample. The study described a robust, sensitive protocol for amplifying, sequencing and analyzing TCRs, using 3' ligation of a UMI-containing oligonucleotide to TCR cDNA. These TCRs come from a female donor in good health.

V is TRBV12-3 or TRBV12-4 and J is TRBJ1-2; D gene uncertain. The CDR3 sequence is 12 residues long. Trimming removed 3 bases from V and 4 bases from J, with 6 bases in between. CDR3 DNA sequence: TGTGCCAGCAGTTTTTTCAGCTATGGCTACACCTTC. Its translation is CASSFFSYGYTF.

The gene calls are TRBV14 and TRBJ1-1; D not certain. The length of the CDR3 is 13 residues. The V end was cut by 2 bases, the J end by 1 base, with 5 bases between. Germline V gene lookup returns CDR1 SGHDN and CDR2 FVKESK. The CDR3, as DNA: TGTGCCAGCAGCCAATTCGGGAACACTGAAGCTTTCTTT. Amino acids: CASSQFGNTEAFF. Full variable domain (outside the CDR3, taken from reference TRBV14 and TRBJ1-1): EAGVTQFPSHSVIEKGQTVTLRCDPISGHDNLYWYRRVMGKEIKFLLHFVKESKQDESGMPNNRFLAERTGGTYSTLKVQPAELEDSGVYFCASSQFGNTEAFFGQGTRLTVV.

This clonotype was observed at least ten times. The gene calls are TRBV7-2 and TRBJ2-7; 11 bases fit TRBD2. The CDR3 runs 16 residues. Per germline, CDR1 SGHTA and CDR2 FQGNSA. After removal of 2 bases from V and 2 bases from J, the junction contained 5 bases not matched to a gene. The CDR3 reads CASSLRTSGQAYEQYF. The CDR3 DNA is TGTGCCAGCAGCTTACGGACTAGCGGGCAGGCCTACGAGCAGTACTTC.

This chain uses TRBV27 with TRBJ1-1, with D possibly matching TRBD1 (5 bases). Looked up from germline, CDR1 is MNHEY and CDR2 is SMNVEV (reference sequence). V dropped 5 bases and J dropped 5 bases, with 12 bases sitting between them. The CDR3 runs to 13 residues. The CDR3 reads CASSLGLGTEAFF. CDR3 in DNA: TGTGCCAGCAGTCTGGGGCTGGGGACTGAAGCTTTCTTT.

This clonotype occurred a few times. The chain is built from TRBV27 and TRBJ1-2; the D gene is possibly TRBD1 (5 bases). Looked up from germline, CDR1 is MNHEY and CDR2 is SMNVEV (reference sequence). This CDR3 has 13 residues. The V and J ends lost 6 bases and 12 bases respectively, with 20 bases between them. In DNA, the CDR3 is TGTGCCAGCAGCTGGTCAGTCGCCTGGGGCGACACCTTC. Translated, it gives CASSWSVAWGDTF.

The gene calls are TRBV12-3 or TRBV12-4 and TRBJ1-5; D might be TRBD1 (6 bases). The length of the CDR3 is 14 residues. The V gene lost 1 base and the J gene lost 4 bases, with 8 bases spanning the gap. In DNA, the CDR3 is TGTGCCAGCAGTTTAGGGGGGGCAAATCAGCCCCAGCATTTT. Amino acids: CASSLGGANQPQHF.

V usage is TRBV28 and J usage is TRBJ1-5, with TRBD1 identical over 7 bases. The germline V gene has CDR1 MDHEN and CDR2 SYDVKM. V dropped 2 bases and J dropped 4; count of bases not matched to a gene: 5. This CDR3 is 15 amino acids long. CDR3 sequence: CASSLPRQGNQPQHF. CDR3 coding DNA: TGTGCCAGCAGTTTACCTAGACAGGGTAATCAGCCCCAGCATTTT.

This clonotype has a count of ten or more. CDR3 sequence reads: CASSLGGRAVSSSYNEQFF. The CDR3 DNA is TGTGCCAGCAGTTTGGGCGGGAGGGCCGTTTCGAGCTCCTACAATGAGCAGTTCTTC. The chain links TRBV28 to TRBJ2-1; 9 nucleotides line up with TRBD2. This CDR3 region has 19 residues. The germline CDR1 and CDR2 sequences are MDHEN and SYDVKM. V was clipped by 3 bases and J by 0 bases; unmatched bases: 12.

This clonotype has ten or more counts. The V call is TRBV20-1, the J call TRBJ2-7; 12 bases are a match to TRBD2. CDR1 and CDR2 from the germline V gene are DFQATT and SNEGSKA (reference sequence). CDR3 length equals 14 residues. V lost 1 base to trimming and J lost 3 bases; unmatched junction nucleotides: 1. CDR3 sequence: CSARATSGSYEQYF. The CDR3 DNA follows: TGCAGTGCTAGAGCGACTAGCGGGAGCTACGAGCAGTACTTC.

This clonotype has at least ten counts. The CDR3 loop reads CASSYTGQETQYF. In DNA, the CDR3 is TGTGCCAGCAGTTACACAGGACAAGAGACCCAGTACTTC. The chain combines TRBV6-6 with TRBJ2-5; weak D call: TRBD1 (5 bases). The CDR3 has 13 amino acids. Between the trimmed V and J ends, which lost 2 bases and 2 bases, there was a span of 6 bases. Germline lookup yields CDR1 MNHNY and CDR2 SVGAGI (reference sequence).

This chain connects TRBV27 to TRBJ2-1; D unresolved. The V end was cut by 4 bases, the J end by 2 bases, with 12 bases between. CDR1 is MNHEY, CDR2 SMNVEV, per germline (reference sequence). CDR3 length: 15 residues. The CDR3: CASSSHEAPYNEQFF. The DNA for the CDR3 is TGTGCCAGCAGTTCCCATGAGGCCCCCTACAATGAGCAGTTCTTC.

This clonotype was detected ten times or more. The chain recombines TRBV5-1 with TRBJ1-1; no clear D gene. Trimming took off 1 base at V and 1 base at J, with 11 bases between the two ends. The germline V gene has CDR1 SGHRS and CDR2 YFSETQ. CDR3 length: 15 amino acids. The CDR3 sequence: CASSLYRSSNTEAFF. DNA of the CDR3: TGCGCCAGCAGCTTGTACCGATCGTCGAACACTGAAGCTTTCTTT.

This clonotype was detected many times. The chain is built from TRBV28 and TRBJ1-1; D is undetermined. The V gene lost 3 bases and the J gene lost 11 bases, with 10 bases spanning the gap. The CDR3 is 11 residues long. Germline lookup yields CDR1 MDHEN and CDR2 SYDVKM. DNA for the CDR3: TGTGCCAGCAGTTTGCGGTCGGGGGCTTTCTTT. Translated: CASSLRSGAFF.

The chain recombines TRBV7-2 with TRBJ2-7; the match to TRBD2 covers 7 bases. V was pared by 3 bases and J by 2 bases, with 7 bases of the junction left unmatched. This CDR3 comprises 15 residues. Germline V gene lookup returns CDR1 SGHTA and CDR2 FQGNSA. Here the CDR3 DNA reads TGTGCCAGCAGCTTCGTGCCTAGCGGACCCTACGAGCAGTACTTC. It yields the protein CASSFVPSGPYEQYF. The whole variable domain, filled in from reference TRBV7-2 and TRBJ2-7, reads GAGVSQSPSNKVTEKGKDVELRCDPISGHTALYWYRQSLGQGLEFLIYFQGNSAPDKSGLPSDRFSAERTGGSVSTLTIQRTQQEDSAVYLCASSFVPSGPYEQYFGPGTRLTVT.

The rearrangement uses TRBV7-3 and TRBJ2-1, with D possibly TRBD2 on 6 matching bases. Germline V CDR1 and CDR2: SGHTA, FQGTGA. The CDR3 runs 19 residues. Trimming removed 2 bases at V and 0 bases at J, with 20 bases between. The DNA of the CDR3 is TGTGCCAGCAGCTTAGATTCTTCCGGGGGTATTCGCTCCTACAATGAGCAGTTCTTC. Protein product: CASSLDSSGGIRSYNEQFF.

This clonotype was counted a few times. The V gene is TRBV13, the J gene TRBJ2-1; 7 nucleotides align to TRBD1. CDR1 is PRHDT and CDR2 is FYEKMQ in the germline V gene (reference sequence). This CDR3 contains 14 residues. V gave up 0 bases and J gave up 10 bases; unmatched junction bases: 6. This chain's CDR3 is CASSLGAGGGEQFF. In nucleotides, the CDR3 is TGTGCCAGCAGCTTAGGTGCAGGGGGTGGAGAGCAGTTCTTC.

Many counts were recorded for this clonotype. The rearrangement links TRBV12-3 or TRBV12-4 to TRBJ1-1, with a possible D match to TRBD1 (5 bases). The V gene lost 8 bases and the J gene lost 3 bases, with 16 bases spanning the gap. There are 14 residues in the CDR3. The CDR3: CASSRQGGDTEAFF. The CDR3 bases are TGTGCCAGCTCCCGGCAGGGCGGGGACACTGAAGCTTTCTTT.

This chain joins TRBV3-1 and TRBJ1-1, with D uncertain. This CDR3 region has 13 residues. V gave up 4 bases and J gave up 7 bases, with 13 bases separating them. Germline loops: CDR1 LGHDT, CDR2 YNNKEL (reference sequence). The CDR3 loop is CASSRLPAVEAFF. In nucleotides, the CDR3 is TGTGCCAGCAGCCGCCTTCCGGCTGTTGAAGCTTTCTTT.

The rearrangement uses TRBV27 and TRBJ2-7; perhaps TRBD1 as D (5 bases). Germline CDR1 is MNHEY and CDR2 is SMNVEV (reference sequence). The CDR3 loop spans 14 amino acids. V lost 7 bases and J lost 5, with 18 bases in between. The CDR3 region has the DNA TGTGCCAGCAAGTCTAACAGGCGAAGGGACGAGCAGTACTTC. It encodes CASKSNRRRDEQYF.

This clonotype has a count of ten or more. J is TRBJ1-2 and V is TRBV7-3; the D is unclear. The CDR3 spans 15 residues. Germline lookup yields CDR1 SGHTA and CDR2 FQGTGA. Trimming cost V 3 bases and J 0 bases, with 11 bases left between them. CDR3 sequence: CASSLSTASNYGYTF. The CDR3 nucleotides are TGTGCCAGCAGCTTGTCGACTGCCTCTAACTATGGCTACACCTTC.

This clonotype has more than one count but fewer than ten. The chain uses TRBV9 and TRBJ1-6; a weak D match, TRBD1 (6 bases). The CDR3 sequence is 14 residues long. The V gene's germline CDR1 is SGDLS and CDR2 YYNGEE. The V and J ends lost 3 bases and 6 bases respectively, with 10 bases between them. CDR3 nucleotide sequence: TGTGCCAGCAGCGCTGGACAGAGTAATTCACCCCTCCACTTT. This gives the protein CASSAGQSNSPLHF. Supplemented by reference TRBV9 and TRBJ1-6, the full variable domain reads DSGVTQTPKHLITATGQRVTLRCSPRSGDLSVYWYQQSLDQGLQFLIQYYNGEERAKGNILERFSAQQFPDLHSELNLSSLELGDSALYFCASSAGQSNSPLHFGNGTRLTVT.

This clonotype was seen more than once but under ten times. This chain uses TRBV6-4 with TRBJ2-6; 7 bases are shared with TRBD2. CDR1 is MRHNA, CDR2 SNTAGT, per germline. There are 18 residues in the CDR3. With 3 bases clipped from V and 1 base from J, the junction kept 9 bases outside the gene matches. CDR3 DNA: TGTGCCAGCAGTGAGGGCGGGAGTTCTGAGTCTGGGGCCAACGTCCTGACTTTC. Residues: CASSEGGSSESGANVLTF.

This clonotype has only a few counts. The V and J genes are TRBV5-1 and TRBJ2-3; 9 bases match TRBD2. The CDR3 spans 16 residues. The ends lost 1 base at V and 2 bases at J; junction bases unmatched: 5. Germline V gene data show CDR1 as SGHRS and CDR2 as YFSETQ. Here the CDR3 DNA reads TGCGCCAGCAGCTTGTTGAGCGGGGGGTTCACAGATACGCAGTATTTT. It translates to CASSLLSGGFTDTQYF.

This clonotype was seen a few times. This rearrangement joins TRBV20-1 to TRBJ2-7; D ambiguous. This CDR3 has 15 residues. The germline gives CDR1 DFQATT, CDR2 SNEGSKA (reference sequence). V lost 6 bases and J 1 base, leaving 19 bases between the germline ends. CDR3 coding DNA: TGCAGTGCCGAGATCCCCCAGGCCCCATCCTACGAGCAGTACTTC. Its translation: CSAEIPQAPSYEQYF.

The J gene is TRBJ1-4, the V gene TRBV9, with D hard to call. The germline V gene encodes CDR1 SGDLS and CDR2 YYNGEE. Trimming took off 3 bases at V and 10 bases at J, with 10 bases between the two ends. The CDR3 covers 12 residues. The CDR3 region has the DNA TGTGCCAGCAGCGGCACCGGATTAAAACTGTTTTTT. It encodes CASSGTGLKLFF.

This clonotype was seen only a few times. The V call is TRBV11-3, the J call TRBJ1-6; 9 nucleotides align to TRBD1. CDR1 SGHNT and CDR2 YENEEA come from the germline V gene. Trimming removed 6 bases from V and 8 bases from J; junction bases left unmatched: 5. The CDR3 has 14 amino acids. CDR3: CASRGTGMDSPLHF. The CDR3 DNA follows: TGTGCCAGCAGAGGGACAGGGATGGATTCACCCCTCCACTTT.